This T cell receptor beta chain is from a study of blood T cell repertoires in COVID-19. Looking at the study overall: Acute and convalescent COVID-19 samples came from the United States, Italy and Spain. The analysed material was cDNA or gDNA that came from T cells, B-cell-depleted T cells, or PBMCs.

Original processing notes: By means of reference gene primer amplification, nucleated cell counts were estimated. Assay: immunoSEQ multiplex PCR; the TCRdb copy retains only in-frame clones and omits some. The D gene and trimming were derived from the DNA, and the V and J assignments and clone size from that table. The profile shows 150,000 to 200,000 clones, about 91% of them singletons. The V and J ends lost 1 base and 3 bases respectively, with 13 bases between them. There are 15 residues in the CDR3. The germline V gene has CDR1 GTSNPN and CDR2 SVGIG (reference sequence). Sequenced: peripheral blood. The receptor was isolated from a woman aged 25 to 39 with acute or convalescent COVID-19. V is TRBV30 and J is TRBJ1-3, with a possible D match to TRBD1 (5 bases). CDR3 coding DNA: TGTGCCTGGAGTGATTGGGGGGTGGTTGGAAACACCATATATTTT. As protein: CAWSDWGVVGNTIYF.